The T cell receptor (beta chain) described here comes from a study of shared clonotypes between healthy human individuals. Generated by immunoSEQ multiplex PCR, the TCRdb table keeps only in-frame clones and is missing some. The sample gives hundreds of thousands of clones, 76% of which show up once; about an eighth is in the top ten. J gave up 9 bases and V 5 bases, and 10 bases lay outside the gene matches. In germline, CDR1 is SGHAT, CDR2 FQNNGV. The CDR3 spans 14 residues. The sequence was collected from a woman between 40 and 50 years old in good health. Some clones in this sample may be carry-over from other donors' samples. The sample consisted of PBMCs. The J gene is TRBJ2-1, the V gene TRBV11-2; 7 positions match TRBD2. The CDR3 DNA sequence: TGTGCCAGCAGCACCGCGAGCGGGAAGGGTGAGCAGTTCTTC. Protein product: CASSTASGKGEQFF.